This TCR beta chain was recovered during a study of cytomegalovirus exposure and HLA in healthy donors. Study findings and constraints: Most of the TCR beta V segments (in an earlier analysis) were productive either about 87% or about 30% of the time. For cytomegalovirus status, the classifier reportedly gave diagnoses with high specificity and sensitivity. Association of a missense DCLRE1C variant with TCR beta V- and J-gene trimming was reported in a later analysis. There were some public TCRs occurring in many donors, but most TCR sequences were rare.

Of note for this clone: The antigen is not known.

The PCR employed 60 Vbeta primers together with 13 Jbeta primers. Sequenced by immunoSEQ multiplex PCR; TCRdb stores in-frame clones only, minus some. The repertoire has roughly 250,000 clones, around four fifths of them found once; the top ten carry approximately 2%. V was pared by 3 bases and J by 0 bases, with 13 bases of the junction left unmatched. CDR3 length equals 18 residues. Germline lookup yields CDR1 LGHNA and CDR2 YSLEER. This sequence originates from a woman aged 40 to 49 in good health and CMV-seropositive. Sequencing was performed on PBMCs. The genes are TRBV4-3 and TRBJ2-7; 8 bases line up with TRBD2. Here the CDR3 reads CASSQAFLASGFSYEQYF. In nucleotides, the CDR3 is TGCGCCAGCAGCCAGGCTTTTTTGGCTAGCGGGTTCTCCTACGAGCAGTACTTC.